This TCR beta chain was retrieved from a study of blood T cell repertoires in COVID-19. Study as a whole: Researchers got acute and convalescent COVID-19 samples from the United States, Italy and Spain. PBMCs, B-cell-depleted T cells, or T cells provided the cDNA or gDNA that made up the material.

Per the study methods: For nucleated cells, counts were estimated from reference gene primer amplification. This table comes from immunoSEQ multiplex PCR, and its TCRdb copy is limited to in-frame clones, with some not included. Clone size and the V and J calls come from that table; the DNA yielded D and trimming. Here the sample spans fewer than 40,000 clones, nearly 90% being singletons. CDR1 is MDHEN and CDR2 is SYDVKM in the germline V gene. V was shortened by 1 base and J by 1 base, with 7 bases between the two germline ends. The CDR3 contains 14 residues. The rearrangement uses TRBV28 and TRBJ1-1; D is perhaps TRBD1 (5 bases). Specimen: peripheral blood. The clonotype was recovered from a man in his 60s with active COVID-19. CDR3 amino acids: CASSLFRANTEAFF. As DNA, the CDR3 is TGTGCCAGCAGTTTATTCAGGGCGAACACTGAAGCTTTCTTT.